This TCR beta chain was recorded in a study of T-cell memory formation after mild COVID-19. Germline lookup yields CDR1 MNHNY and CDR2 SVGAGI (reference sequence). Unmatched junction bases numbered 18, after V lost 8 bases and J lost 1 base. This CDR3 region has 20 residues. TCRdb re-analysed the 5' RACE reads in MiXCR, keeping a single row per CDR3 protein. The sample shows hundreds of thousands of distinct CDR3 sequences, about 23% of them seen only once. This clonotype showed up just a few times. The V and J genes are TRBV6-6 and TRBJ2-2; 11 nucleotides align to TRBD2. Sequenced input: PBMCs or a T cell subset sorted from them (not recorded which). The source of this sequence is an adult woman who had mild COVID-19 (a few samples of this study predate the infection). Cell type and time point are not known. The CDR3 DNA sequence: TGTGCCAGCGGGCCGGGGGTCTTGCGACTAGCGGGAAAGAACACCGGGGAGCTGTTTTTT. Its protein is CASGPGVLRLAGKNTGELFF.